Sequencing of this T cell receptor beta chain was carried out in a study of blood T cell repertoires in COVID-19. Study background: In each case, the material was cDNA or gDNA derived from T cells, B-cell-depleted T cells, or PBMCs.

This CDR3 comprises 14 residues. Trimming took 0 bases from V and 8 from J, leaving 13 bases between them. The germline CDR1 and CDR2 sequences are LNHNV and YYDKDF (reference sequence). In the original analysis: Nucleated cell counts were estimated from reference gene primer amplification. The assay was immunoSEQ multiplex PCR, and TCRdb's table has in-frame clones only and misses some. D and trimming were read from the DNA, whereas the V and J calls and clone size are those reported in that table. The sample has under 200,000 clones, approximately 86% seen once; the top ten hold 20% to 25%. This rearrangement joins TRBV15 to TRBJ1-2, with D tentatively TRBD1 (6 bases). Sequenced: PBMCs or T cells enriched from blood (not recorded which). This TCR came from a middle-aged woman in a cohort exposed to, infected with or recovered from COVID-19 (not recorded which). The CDR3 loop reads CATSRDLAGAGYTF. The CDR3 DNA sequence: TGTGCCACCAGCAGAGATCTGGCGGGGGCCGGCTACACCTTC.